Below, 19 T cell receptor beta chains from the same sample are listed, as sequenced in a study of blood T cell repertoires in COVID-19. This table comes from immunoSEQ multiplex PCR, and its TCRdb copy is limited to in-frame clones, with some not included. The data show about 160,000 clones, about 81% seen once. The sequencing sample was made of peripheral blood. The receptors here all came from a human donor in a cohort sampled during active COVID-19.

The chain uses TRBV6-5 and TRBJ1-2; D unclear. The CDR3 sequence is 14 residues long. Trimming stripped 8 bases from V and 4 bases from J, with 17 bases between. CDR1 and CDR2 from the germline V gene are MNHEY and SVGAGI. The chain's CDR3 is CASSREIELYGYTF. The CDR3 bases are TGTGCCAGCTCTCGTGAGATAGAACTCTATGGCTACACCTTC.

V usage is TRBV6-2 or TRBV6-3 and J usage is TRBJ2-7; tentatively, D is TRBD1 (7 bases). CDR1 is MNHEY, CDR2 SVGEGT, per germline. There are 16 residues in the CDR3. Trimming pared 5 bases from V and 5 bases from J, leaving 22 bases between. The CDR3, as DNA: TGTGCCAGCAGTACCAGGAGGGGGCAGGGCCGGCACGAGCAGTACTTC. Translated: CASSTRRGQGRHEQYF.

The chain recombines TRBV7-8 with TRBJ2-1; weak D call: TRBD1 (5 bases). This CDR3 has 15 residues. Germline V gene sequence: CDR1 SGHVS, CDR2 FQNEAQ. With 1 base removed from V and 3 bases from J, the gap between germline ends came to 10 bases. CDR3 bases: TGTGCCAGCAGCTTAGAGGGGTTTATCTACAATGAGCAGTTCTTC. This encodes CASSLEGFIYNEQFF.

Note on this clone: The same CDR3 can be traced to other DNA sequences in this sample. The V and J genes are TRBV10-3 and TRBJ2-1, with D uncertain. Germline V CDR1 and CDR2: ENHRY, SYGVKD. V was cut by 8 bases and J by 7 bases, with 9 bases left in between. The CDR3 runs 11 residues. The CDR3 coding sequence is TGTGCCATCTCCGGTCAAAATGAGCAGTTCTTC. This codes for CAISGQNEQFF.

The V gene is TRBV6-6, the J gene TRBJ1-2, with D uncertain. Germline assignment: CDR1 MNHNY and CDR2 SVGAGI (reference sequence). Trimming left V 0 bases short and J 7 bases short, with 15 bases between. The CDR3 covers 15 residues. The CDR3: CASSYSTSALGGYTF. As DNA, the CDR3 is TGTGCCAGCAGTTACTCGACGTCAGCTCTAGGTGGCTACACCTTC.

V is TRBV4-1 and J is TRBJ1-3; tentative D call: TRBD1 (6 bases). Per the germline V gene, CDR1 is MGHRA and CDR2 is YSYEKL. CDR3 size: 16 residues. V lost 0 bases, J lost 4 bases, and 13 bases lay in between. The CDR3 spells CASSQEGATRGNTIYF. The CDR3 bases are TGCGCCAGCAGCCAAGAGGGGGCCACGCGGGGAAACACCATATATTTT.

The rearrangement uses TRBV7-6 and TRBJ2-7; TRBD1 might be the D (6 bases). The CDR3 sequence is 15 residues long. Germline V lookup: CDR1 SGHVS, CDR2 FNYEAQ. The V end lost 0 bases, the J end lost 3 bases, and 12 bases lay between the germline ends. CDR3 in DNA: TGTGCCAGCAGCTTAGCGGCGGACAGCCTCTACGAGCAGTACTTC. Protein product: CASSLAADSLYEQYF.

The chain uses TRBV6-4 and TRBJ1-1; D is unresolved. The germline gives CDR1 MRHNA, CDR2 SNTAGT. The CDR3 spans 14 residues. The V end lost 0 bases, the J end lost 1 base, and 6 bases lay between the germline ends. Written as DNA, the CDR3 is TGTGCCAGCAGTGACTCGAACAGGAACACTGAAGCTTTCTTT. This codes for CASSDSNRNTEAFF.

The chain links TRBV7-3 to TRBJ1-1; 7 bases agree with TRBD1. The J segment lost 2 bases and the V segment lost 4 bases, leaving 10 bases of the junction unmatched. The CDR3 runs 16 residues. CDR1 is SGHTA and CDR2 is FQGTGA in the germline V gene. The CDR3 region is CASSSQGGRPNTEAFF. The CDR3 DNA follows: TGTGCCAGCAGCTCCCAGGGGGGCAGGCCCAACACTGAAGCTTTCTTT. Full variable domain (remainder filled in from reference TRBV7-3 and TRBJ1-1): GAGVSQTPSNKVTEKGKYVELRCDPISGHTALYWYRQSLGQGPEFLIYFQGTGAADDSGLPNDRFFAVRPEGSVSTLKIQRTERGDSAVYLCASSSQGGRPNTEAFFGQGTRLTVV.

J is TRBJ2-7 and V is TRBV27; 12 bases are shared with TRBD1. Germline loops: CDR1 MNHEY, CDR2 SMNVEV (reference sequence). The CDR3 covers 16 residues. V gave up 8 bases and J gave up 2 bases; unmatched junction bases: 10. The CDR3 sequence: CASGTGTGGWTYEQYF. The CDR3 nucleotides are TGTGCCAGCGGAACCGGGACAGGGGGCTGGACCTACGAGCAGTACTTC.

This clone was detected once. This chain links TRBV2 with TRBJ2-5; a possible D gene is TRBD1 (5 bases). Germline V gives CDR1 SNHLY, CDR2 FYNNEI. V was clipped by 1 base and J by 7 bases, with 7 bases between them. CDR3 size: 12 residues. The CDR3 nucleotides read TGTGCCAGCAGTGAAGAACAGGTGACCCAGTACTTC. Encoded protein: CASSEEQVTQYF.

This chain joins TRBV15 and TRBJ1-5; TRBD1 agrees at 9 bases. This CDR3 has 16 residues. The V and J ends lost 2 bases and 6 bases, in that order; junction bases with no gene match: 8. Per germline, CDR1 LNHNV and CDR2 YYDKDF (reference sequence). As DNA, the CDR3 is TGTGCCACCAGCAGACCCGGGGGACAGGGCGGTCAGCCCCAGCATTTT. Translating gives CATSRPGGQGGQPQHF.

This chain connects TRBV4-3 to TRBJ1-1, with D possibly being TRBD1 (5 bases). Germline loops: CDR1 LGHNA, CDR2 YSLEER. Trimming removed 0 bases from V and 5 bases from J, with 13 bases in between. This CDR3 contains 15 residues. The CDR3 sequence is CASSQDGGVRTEAFF. Written as DNA, the CDR3 is TGCGCCAGCAGCCAAGATGGGGGGGTTCGGACTGAAGCTTTCTTT.

J is TRBJ1-5 and V is TRBV5-4; 7 nucleotides match TRBD1. V shed 0 bases and J 4 bases; nucleotides not matched to a gene: 1. CDR1 is SGHNT and CDR2 is YYREEE in the germline V gene (reference sequence). The CDR3 is 14 amino acids. The CDR3 loop reads CASSLAGGNQPQHF. In DNA, the CDR3 is TGTGCCAGCAGCTTGGCAGGGGGAAATCAGCCCCAGCATTTT.

The chain uses TRBV19 and TRBJ2-5, with 14 bases fitting TRBD2. This CDR3 comprises 20 residues. The V gene's germline CDR1 is LNHDA and CDR2 SQIVND (reference sequence). The V segment lost 6 bases and the J segment 7 bases; nucleotides outside the gene matches: 22. This CDR3 is CASSAAQRTSGGIRGTTQYF. The CDR3 DNA is TGTGCCAGTAGCGCTGCGCAGCGGACTAGCGGGGGGATACGTGGTACGACCCAGTACTTC.

The chain links TRBV28 to TRBJ2-7, with 8 bases fitting TRBD1. The V and J ends lost 4 bases and 6 bases, in that order; junction bases with no gene match: 11. This CDR3 spans 15 amino acids. Germline CDR1 is MDHEN and CDR2 is SYDVKM. CDR3 in amino acids: CASSSTGTGLAEQYF. In nucleotides, the CDR3 is TGTGCCAGCAGTTCCACCGGGACAGGATTGGCCGAGCAGTACTTC.

This chain uses TRBV11-3 with TRBJ2-4; D ambiguous. V was clipped by 2 bases and J by 3 bases, with 5 bases between them. CDR3 length: 13 amino acids. Germline assignment: CDR1 SGHNT and CDR2 YENEEA. As DNA, the CDR3 is TGTGCCAGCAGCTTATCCGGCAAAAACATTCAGTACTTC. Encoded protein: CASSLSGKNIQYF.

This clone was counted a few times. V and J are TRBV6-5 and TRBJ2-2; D is ambiguous. Germline lookup yields CDR1 MNHEY and CDR2 SVGAGI. The CDR3 has 14 residues. The V end lost 8 bases, the J end lost 4 bases, and 14 bases lay between the germline ends. The CDR3 region is CASSSRMSTGELFF. The DNA of the CDR3 is TGTGCCAGCTCATCCAGGATGAGCACCGGGGAGCTGTTTTTT.

The CDR3, as DNA: TGTGCCAGTACTAGACAGGGGGCGAATCAGCCCCAGCATTTT. Its translation: CASTRQGANQPQHF. The chain has TRBV19 and TRBJ1-5, with 10 positions matching TRBD1. V was clipped by 7 bases and J by 4 bases; unmatched bases: 4. The CDR3 totals 14 residues. Germline-derived CDR1 and CDR2 are LNHDA and SQIVND (reference sequence).